This entry concerns a single T cell receptor (beta chain). Its matching antigen is unknown. Germline CDR1 is SGHRS and CDR2 is YFSETQ. The V end was cut by 3 bases, the J end by 2 bases, with 14 bases between. CDR3 length: 15 amino acids. Sequencing used immunoSEQ multiplex PCR; TCRdb keeps in-frame clones, though not all of them. This table holds about 69,000 clones, 75% to 90% found once. The sample is drawn from a study of T cell responses to AZD1222 COVID-19 vaccine. Findings of the study overall: Donors, mostly white British, included more females; clonal diversity was possibly underestimated.

The source was peripheral blood, collected 28 days after the second AZD1222 dose. The receptor was derived from an adult who received the AZD1222 COVID-19 vaccine. J is TRBJ2-5 and V is TRBV5-1; D is uncertain. The CDR3: CASSSASKHQETQYF. DNA of the CDR3: TGCGCCAGCAGCTCCGCAAGCAAACATCAAGAGACCCAGTACTTC.